Described below is a single TCR beta chain sequence and its context. The junction shows a germline mismatch at one end, possibly a read error. This entry belongs to a study of blood T cell repertoires in COVID-19. Background on the study: Sites in the United States, Italy and Spain provided acute and convalescent COVID-19 samples. Sample material is recorded as cDNA or gDNA derived from T cells, B-cell-depleted T cells, or PBMCs.

Original handling: Reference gene primer amplification in the assay estimated nucleated cell counts. TCRdb's copy holds only in-frame clones and misses some; the assay was immunoSEQ multiplex PCR. Clone size and V and J calls were adopted from that table, with D and trimming inferred from the DNA. This table has about 80,000 clones, over 65% appearing once. Sequencing was done on a sample of peripheral blood. The receptor was isolated from a man aged 45-65 years with active or convalescent COVID-19.

The CDR3 here is CASSEAGAADF. The DNA of the CDR3 is TGTGCCAGCAGTGAAGCTGGGGCGGCCGACTTC. J is TRBJ2-7 and V is TRBV2; a possible D gene is TRBD1 (5 bases). The CDR3 contains 11 residues. Germline CDR1 SNHLY, CDR2 FYNNEI. The variable domain in full, with the rest retrieved from reference TRBV2 and TRBJ2-7, is EPEVTQTPSHQVTQMGQEVILRCVPISNHLYFYWYRQILGQKVEFLVSFYNNEISEKSEIFDDQFSVERPDGSNFTLKIRSTKLEDSAMYFCASSEAGAADFGPGTRLTVT.